These T cell receptor beta chains were read from a single sample in a study of T-cell memory formation after mild COVID-19. TCRdb reprocessed the 5' RACE reads via MiXCR and lists one record per CDR3 protein. The data contain roughly 500,000 distinct CDR3 sequences, around 20% of them singletons. Source material: PBMCs or a T cell subset sorted from them (not recorded which). Every receptor here comes from an adult woman who had mild COVID-19 (a few samples of this study predate the infection). Cell type and time point are not known. Each CDR3 is given with its conserved first and last residue. The D gene is left open where the match is weak. The size of a clone is reported for some rows only, either as once, few or many, or as a class for expanded clones.

length: 14
D: .
size: few
J: TRBJ2-7
V: TRBV30
CDR3: CAWSYGHPFYEQYF
DNA: TGTGCCTGGAGTTACGGACACCCTTTCTACGAGCAGTACTTC

length: 17
D: .
size: .
J: TRBJ2-1
V: TRBV20-1
CDR3: CSARDSSGSFSYNEQFF
DNA: TGCAGTGCTAGAGATAGTAGCGGTTCTTTCTCCTACAATGAGCAGTTCTTC

length: 14
D: TRBD1
size: few
J: TRBJ2-7
V: TRBV19
CDR3: CASRSGQGSYEQYF
DNA: TGTGCCAGTAGATCGGGACAGGGATCCTACGAGCAGTACTTC

length: 15
D: TRBD2
size: many
J: TRBJ2-3
V: TRBV20-1
CDR3: CSARPGLAVTDTQYF
DNA: TGCAGTGCTAGGCCCGGACTAGCGGTTACAGATACGCAGTATTTT

length: 14
D: TRBD1
size: .
J: TRBJ2-5
V: TRBV10-3
CDR3: CAIRRDSRGETQYF
DNA: TGTGCCATCAGAAGGGACAGTCGAGGGGAGACCCAGTACTTC

length: 18
D: .
size: .
J: TRBJ1-2
V: TRBV6-5
CDR3: CASRVTAGGGGVNYGYTF
DNA: TGTGCCAGCAGAGTTACCGCGGGCGGTGGGGGAGTCAACTATGGCTACACCTTC

length: 15
D: .
size: .
J: TRBJ2-3
V: TRBV6-5
CDR3: CASSYGSRGTDTQYF
DNA: TGTGCCAGCAGTTACGGGAGTCGCGGAACAGATACGCAGTATTTT

length: 15
D: .
size: few
J: TRBJ2-3
V: TRBV9
CDR3: CASSVSETPTDTQYF
DNA: TGTGCCAGCAGCGTAAGTGAGACCCCCACAGATACGCAGTATTTT

length: 14
D: .
size: .
J: TRBJ2-7
V: TRBV5-1
CDR3: CASSPLGDAYEQYF
DNA: TGCGCCAGCAGCCCGCTCGGGGATGCCTACGAGCAGTACTTC

length: 15
D: .
size: .
J: TRBJ1-1
V: TRBV12-3/TRBV12-4
CDR3: CASSLNGIMNTEAFF
DNA: TGTGCCAGCAGTTTAAACGGCATTATGAACACTGAAGCTTTCTTT

length: 12
D: .
size: .
J: TRBJ1-1
V: TRBV11-2
CDR3: CASLRSGTRAFF
DNA: TGTGCCAGCCTTCGCTCCGGGACCCGGGCTTTCTTT

length: 16
D: .
size: few
J: TRBJ2-7
V: TRBV6-2/TRBV6-3
CDR3: CASSTIAAKGSYEQYF
DNA: TGTGCCAGCAGTACCATAGCAGCCAAAGGCTCCTACGAGCAGTACTTC

length: 15
D: TRBD2
size: few
J: TRBJ2-1
V: TRBV7-3
CDR3: CASSAGTSGGGEQFF
DNA: TGTGCCAGCAGCGCCGGGACTAGCGGGGGAGGTGAGCAGTTCTTC

length: 14
D: .
size: few
J: TRBJ2-3
V: TRBV21-1
CDR3: CASRMTSNSDTQYF
DNA: TGTGCCAGCAGGATGACTAGTAACTCAGATACGCAGTATTTT

length: 11
D: .
size: few
J: TRBJ1-1
V: TRBV6-1
CDR3: CASTTNTEAFF
DNA: TGTGCCAGCACGACGAACACTGAAGCTTTCTTT

length: 16
D: TRBD1
size: many
J: TRBJ1-2
V: TRBV7-8
CDR3: CASSLESGGVRYGYTF
DNA: TGTGCCAGCAGCTTAGAGTCAGGGGGCGTTCGATATGGCTACACCTTC

length: 14
D: .
size: .
J: TRBJ2-3
V: TRBV7-2
CDR3: CASASSGYTDTQYF
DNA: TGTGCCAGCGCCTCTAGTGGATACACAGATACGCAGTATTTT

length: 14
D: .
size: .
J: TRBJ2-7
V: TRBV4-1
CDR3: CASSQIGTIYEQYF
DNA: TGCGCCAGCAGCCAGATCGGGACAATTTACGAGCAGTACTTC

length: 13
D: .
size: many
J: TRBJ2-1
V: TRBV11-2
CDR3: CASSPTGLNEQFF
DNA: TGTGCCAGCAGCCCCACAGGGCTCAATGAGCAGTTCTTC

length: 14
D: .
size: few
J: TRBJ2-5
V: TRBV6-1
CDR3: CASSETPGRETQYF
DNA: TGTGCCAGCAGTGAGACCCCCGGCCGGGAGACCCAGTACTTC

length: 14
D: .
size: many
J: TRBJ2-3
V: TRBV7-8
CDR3: CASSQEGRTDTQYF
DNA: TGTGCCAGCAGCCAAGAGGGGCGGACAGATACGCAGTATTTT

length: 15
D: .
size: .
J: TRBJ2-2
V: TRBV7-8
CDR3: CASSLKQVNTGELFF
DNA: TGTGCCAGCAGCTTAAAACAGGTTAACACCGGGGAGCTGTTTTTT

length: 15
D: .
size: .
J: TRBJ1-1
V: TRBV4-3
CDR3: CASSRWGEMNTEAFF
DNA: TGCGCCAGCAGCCGCTGGGGCGAAATGAACACTGAAGCTTTCTTT

length: 16
D: .
size: .
J: TRBJ1-3
V: TRBV20-1
CDR3: CSARDGGPLSGNTIYF
DNA: TGCAGTGCTAGGGACGGAGGACCCCTCTCTGGAAACACCATATATTTT

length: 13
D: .
size: few
J: TRBJ1-1
V: TRBV29-1
CDR3: CSASVGGYTEAFF
DNA: TGCAGCGCTTCAGTGGGGGGCTATACTGAAGCTTTCTTT

length: 16
D: TRBD1
size: .
J: TRBJ2-2
V: TRBV6-1
CDR3: CASSVGTGLIAGELFF
DNA: TGTGCCAGCAGTGTGGGGACAGGGCTCATTGCCGGGGAGCTGTTTTTT

length: 15
D: .
size: .
J: TRBJ1-2
V: TRBV4-2
CDR3: CASSQEGWPGQGYTF
DNA: TGTGCCAGCAGCCAAGAGGGGTGGCCGGGCCAAGGCTACACCTTC

length: 14
D: TRBD1
size: many
J: TRBJ1-2
V: TRBV4-2
CDR3: CASSQEVTGDGYTF
DNA: TGTGCCAGCAGCCAAGAAGTGACAGGGGATGGCTACACCTTC

length: 16
D: .
size: .
J: TRBJ2-3
V: TRBV7-8
CDR3: CASSLALAGKADTQYF
DNA: TGTGCCAGCAGCTTAGCTCTGGCAGGGAAGGCAGATACGCAGTATTTT

length: 11
D: .
size: many
J: TRBJ2-5
V: TRBV7-9
CDR3: CASSLNEAQYF
DNA: TGTGCCAGCAGCTTGAATGAGGCCCAGTACTTC

length: 15
D: .
size: few
J: TRBJ2-7
V: TRBV6-5
CDR3: CASSYDGGRTNEQYF
DNA: TGTGCCAGCAGTTACGACGGGGGCAGGACGAACGAGCAGTACTTC